This entry describes one T cell receptor beta chain. Its antigen target is currently unknown. No per-base quality is available; no much larger clone lies one base away. These data come from a study of shared clonotypes between healthy human individuals (dated by TCRdb to about 2020). About the study as a whole: A few men and two women, aged 18 to 49 years, made up the cohort. For each donor, CD4 naive and CD4 memory were each given three plates, CD8 naive was given two plates, and CD8 memory was given one plate. To estimate repertoire size and how much clonotypes are shared between individuals, the study performed deep sequencing of blood TCR repertoires from a few healthy adults. Libraries were prepared and TCR repertoires were sequenced by different laboratories using diverse techniques, in order to increase sequencing depth and limit assay-specific biases. Per donor, leukapheresis produced somewhere between about 0.9 and 10 billion PBMCs.

The donors were healthy, HIV-negative adults with no recently reported acute infections or vaccinations. All donors were Caucasian adults living in Nashville, Tennessee, USA. CD4+ T cells were enriched through magnetic negative selection, after which naive cells were positively selected on CD45RA and the remaining negative fraction served as the memory subset. Blood was obtained by leukapheresis, after which PBMCs were separated by Ficoll-Histopaque density gradient centrifugation and cryopreserved in liquid nitrogen vapor phase. Analytical flow cytometry was used to check the purity and quantity of each magnetically sorted T cell population. From each sorted fraction, genomic DNA was isolated and quantified by UV absorbance on a Nanodrop 2000c. Using the deep immunoSEQ assay, multiplex PCR amplified TCR CDR3 regions from genomic DNA. Genomic DNA extracted from each cell subset was distributed evenly over all wells of several immunoSEQ 96-well plates, and each plate served as one replicate. Each replicate PCR for sorted subsets received about 210 ng genomic DNA, equal to roughly 33,000 T cell genomes. Purified libraries were quantified with a Qubit 3.0 fluorometer, sized on a Bioanalyzer 2100, and re-quantified with the KAPA Library Quantification kit. Every immunoSEQ 96-well plate was sequenced on a dedicated single-read 150-cycle Illumina NextSeq 550 flow cell. The paper's data handling went like this. Because only junctional sequences without quality scores were contained in the immunoSEQ output, filtering matching that applied to full-length reads could not be performed. Sequences were annotated with PyIR, a Python wrapper for IgBLAST v1.9, using IMGT germline references to assign V/J genes and CDR3. Reads were removed for weak V/J assignments (E-value above 1e-6), missing CDR3, stop codons, out-of-frame junctions, or ambiguous translated residues. V3J clonotypes were defined by identical inferred V gene, J gene, and CDR3 amino acid sequence. Percentage overlap between repertoires was computed as shared unique clonotypes divided by the size of the smaller repertoire. Richness of each repertoire was evaluated using RTK rarefaction, the Chao1 estimator, and Recon v2.1 estimates of unobserved clonotypes. For all TCRbeta clonotypes obtained by the gDNA method from a handful of donors, generation probabilities were computed with OLGA. In its TCRdb copy, this immuneACCESS table keeps in-frame sequences only and misses some clones. Where compared with another copy, unresolved V genes explain less than half of these, and the others have no known cause. The V and J calls and clone size were taken over from that table, and D and trimming were inferred from the DNA. Recorded for this sample are some 1.5 million clones; roughly 98% of them occurred a single time. About 0.45% of the sample is held by the ten biggest clonotypes.

Study-level results and caveats: Because the study included a small number of donors, the genetic and exposure-history diversity represented was limited. Naive subsets generally had larger estimated clonotype richness than memory subsets. Even with the large sequencing depth, rarefaction of the sorted-subset datasets indicated that sequencing was incomplete. Compared with non-shared clonotypes, the clonotypes found in all four sorted-subset donors had higher generation probabilities. Roughly 5% of naive CD4, 3.5% of naive CD8, 2.3% of memory CD4, and less than 0.45% of memory CD8 clonotypes were shared across four donors. Sampling was restricted to blood, and TCR repertoires in tissues likely differ from the TCR repertoires found in blood. Based on pairwise subsampling, the degree of clonotype sharing among donors was expected to be affected by sequencing depth.

The sequenced sample consisted of naive CD4+ T cells sorted from blood. In light of the paper, this sample's cell subset or site label describes: CD45RA+ positively selected. This receptor was obtained from a man aged 25-45 years in good health.

The CDR3 reads as follows: CASSALGGRGYEQYF. The nucleotide sequence is given as TGTGCCAGCAGCGCGTTAGGGGGCAGGGGGTACGAGCAGTACTTC. The rearranged chain carries TRBV2 and TRBJ2-7; TRBD1 agrees with 7 junctional bases. Based on the germline V gene, the CDR1 and CDR2 sequences are SNHLY and FYNNEI. Counted from cysteine to phenylalanine, this CDR3 has 15 amino acids. The entry retains the CDR3 DNA only, 45 bases that are in frame from base 1. The germline V end is reduced by 6 bases and the J end by 4 bases; junction bases left unmatched: 12.